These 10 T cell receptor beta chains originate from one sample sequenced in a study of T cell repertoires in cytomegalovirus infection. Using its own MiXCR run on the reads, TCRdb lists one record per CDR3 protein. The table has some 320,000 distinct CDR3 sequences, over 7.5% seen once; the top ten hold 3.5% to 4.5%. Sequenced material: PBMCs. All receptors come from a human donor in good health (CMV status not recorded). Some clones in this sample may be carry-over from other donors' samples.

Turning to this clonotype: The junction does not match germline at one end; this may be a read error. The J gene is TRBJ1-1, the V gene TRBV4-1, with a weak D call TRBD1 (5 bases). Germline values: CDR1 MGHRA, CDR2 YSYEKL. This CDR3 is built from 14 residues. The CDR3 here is CASSQTSGKTEAFF. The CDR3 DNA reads TGTGCCAGCAGCCAGACTTCAGGGAAAACTGAAGCTTTCTTT.

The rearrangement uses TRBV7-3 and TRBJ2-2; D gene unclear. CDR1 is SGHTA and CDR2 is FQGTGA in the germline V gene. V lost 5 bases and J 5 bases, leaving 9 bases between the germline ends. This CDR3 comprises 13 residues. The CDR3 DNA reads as TGTGCCAGCAGCAATAAGATAACCGGGGAGCTGTTTTTT. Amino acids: CASSNKITGELFF.

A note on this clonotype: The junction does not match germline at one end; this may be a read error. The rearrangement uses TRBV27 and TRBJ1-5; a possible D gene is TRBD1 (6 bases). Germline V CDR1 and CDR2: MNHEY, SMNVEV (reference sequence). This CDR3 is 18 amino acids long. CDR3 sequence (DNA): TGTGCCGGCAGTCACAGCGGGGGGCGCATGACGGTCCCTCAGCCCCAGCATTTT. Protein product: CAGSHSGGRMTVPQPQHF.

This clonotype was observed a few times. The CDR3 DNA reads TGTGCCAGCTCACCACCGTTGCTCTCAGTTCTAGCGGGAGGGGACAATGAGCAGTTCTTC. This gives the protein CASSPPLLSVLAGGDNEQFF. V is TRBV18 and J is TRBJ2-1; 12 bases are a match to TRBD2. V shed 0 bases, J shed 5 bases, and the junction held 14 bases outside the gene matches. CDR1 and CDR2 (germline): KGHSH, LQKENI. This CDR3 region has 20 residues.

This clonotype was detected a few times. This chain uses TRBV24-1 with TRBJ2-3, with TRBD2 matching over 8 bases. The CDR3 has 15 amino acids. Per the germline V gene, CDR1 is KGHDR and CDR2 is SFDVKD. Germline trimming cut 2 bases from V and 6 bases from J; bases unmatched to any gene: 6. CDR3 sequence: CATSDSRGGRDTQYF. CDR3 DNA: TGTGCCACCAGTGATTCCCGGGGGGGCCGGGATACGCAGTATTTT.

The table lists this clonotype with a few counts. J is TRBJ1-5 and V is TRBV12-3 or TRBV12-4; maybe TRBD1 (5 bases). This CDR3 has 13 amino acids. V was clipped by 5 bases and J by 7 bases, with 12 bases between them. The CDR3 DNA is TGTGCCAGCAGTGTACAGGAACCCCAGCCCCAGCATTTT. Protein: CASSVQEPQPQHF.

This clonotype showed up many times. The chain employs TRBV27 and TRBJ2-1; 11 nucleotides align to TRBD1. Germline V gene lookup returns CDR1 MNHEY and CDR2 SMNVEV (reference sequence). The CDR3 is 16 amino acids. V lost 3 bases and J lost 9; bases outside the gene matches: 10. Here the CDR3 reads CASSFTGTGGWFEQFF. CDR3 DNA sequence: TGTGCCAGCAGTTTTACCGGGACAGGGGGTTGGTTTGAGCAGTTCTTC.

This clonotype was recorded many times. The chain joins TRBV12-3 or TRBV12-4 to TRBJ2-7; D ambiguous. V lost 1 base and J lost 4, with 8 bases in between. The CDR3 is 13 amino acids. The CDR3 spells CASSLGADYEQYF. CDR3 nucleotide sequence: TGTGCCAGCAGTTTAGGAGCCGATTACGAGCAGTACTTC.

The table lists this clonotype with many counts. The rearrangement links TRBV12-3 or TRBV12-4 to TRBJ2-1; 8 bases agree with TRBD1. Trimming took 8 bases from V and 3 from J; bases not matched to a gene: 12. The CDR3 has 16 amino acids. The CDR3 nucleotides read TGTGCCAGCCATTTTGCCCCGGGACAGGACTACAATGAGCAGTTCTTC. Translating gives CASHFAPGQDYNEQFF.

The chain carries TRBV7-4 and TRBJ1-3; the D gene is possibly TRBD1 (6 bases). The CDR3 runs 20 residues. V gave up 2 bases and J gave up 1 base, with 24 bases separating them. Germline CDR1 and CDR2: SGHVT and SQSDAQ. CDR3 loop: CASSLKGQLSGGRSGNTIYF. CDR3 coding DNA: TGTGCCAGCAGCTTAAAAGGACAGTTATCCGGCGGTAGGTCTGGAAACACCATATATTTT.